The 23 T cell receptor beta chains presented below share a single source sample, sequenced in a study of molecular identifiers for immune sequencing clone quantification. TCRdb called the PCR reads again in MiXCR, with one record for every CDR3 protein. The table lists tens of thousands of distinct CDR3 sequences, less than 20% of them singletons, with approximately 6.4% in the top ten. Sequencing input: naive CD8+ T cells from blood, with Jurkat cell RNA spiked in. Sample subset: FACS-sorted CD8+CD4-CCR7+CD45RA+ naive T cells. All receptors come from a human donor in good health. Some libraries in this study had Jurkat cell RNA spiked in.

Many counts were recorded for this clonotype. The chain carries TRBV7-2 and TRBJ2-7; the D is unclear. The germline V and J ends were trimmed by 1 base and 5 bases, with 9 bases remaining between them. The CDR3 is 13 amino acids. The V gene's germline CDR1 is SGHTA and CDR2 FQGNSA. CDR3 amino acids: CASSLDYGNEQYF. CDR3 coding DNA: TGTGCCAGCAGCTTAGATTACGGAAACGAGCAGTACTTC.

This clonotype was detected ten times or more. The chain uses TRBV11-2 and TRBJ2-7; TRBD2 aligns across 9 bases. Trimming at V came to 2 bases and at J to 4 bases, leaving 6 bases not matched to a gene. Germline loops: CDR1 SGHAT, CDR2 FQNNGV. The CDR3 is 15 amino acids. DNA for the CDR3: TGTGCCAGCAGCTTAACGGCGGGAGGGCCTTACGAGCAGTACTTC. Translation: CASSLTAGGPYEQYF.

CDR3 sequence: CASSLEAGDAFF. The CDR3 region has the DNA TGCGCCAGCAGCTTGGAGGCAGGGGACGCTTTCTTT. This chain joins TRBV5-1 and TRBJ1-1, with D perhaps matching TRBD1 (6 bases). The CDR3 covers 12 residues. V lost 0 bases and J lost 11, with 11 bases in between. Germline loops: CDR1 SGHRS, CDR2 YFSETQ.

This clonotype was seen ten or more times. The chain combines TRBV6-1 with TRBJ2-7; 10 bases line up with TRBD2. Germline values: CDR1 MNHNS, CDR2 SASEGT. This CDR3 is 14 amino acids long. V gave up 4 bases and J gave up 1 base; unmatched junction bases: 1. The CDR3 reads CASSGTSGSYEQYF. The CDR3 coding sequence is TGTGCCAGCAGTGGGACTAGCGGATCCTACGAGCAGTACTTC.

This clonotype occurred many times. This chain links TRBV19 with TRBJ2-1; 8 bases match TRBD1. Germline CDR1 is LNHDA and CDR2 is SQIVND (reference sequence). V shed 6 bases, J shed 6 bases, and the junction held 7 bases outside the gene matches. The CDR3 extends over 14 amino acids. The CDR3 DNA is TGTGCCAGTAGGGACAGGGTGGGCTTCAATGAGCAGTTCTTC. Translating gives CASRDRVGFNEQFF.

The chain is built from TRBV29-1 and TRBJ2-3, with D uncertain. This CDR3 is 14 amino acids long. Trimming cost V 8 bases and J 2 bases, with 17 bases left between them. CDR1 SQVTM and CDR2 ANQGSEA come from the germline V gene. CDR3 bases: TGCAGCATTGCAGGTAGAGGATCCACAGATACGCAGTATTTT. Its protein product is CSIAGRGSTDTQYF.

Worth noting for this clonotype: This clone may be a read error of a much larger clone one base away. The V gene is TRBV28, the J gene TRBJ1-1; tentative D call: TRBD1 (6 bases). This CDR3 spans 14 amino acids. Germline V gene sequence: CDR1 MDHEN, CDR2 SYDVKM. CDR3 protein: CVSSTTSGDTEAFF. The CDR3 DNA reads as TGTGTCAGTTCTACAACCTCAGGGGACACTGAAGCTTTCTTT.

This clonotype was detected ten times or more. The rearrangement joins TRBV4-2 to TRBJ2-3, with 11 nucleotides matching TRBD2. The V segment lost 2 bases and the J segment 4 bases; nucleotides outside the gene matches: 5. Germline assignment: CDR1 LGHNA and CDR2 YNFKEQ. The CDR3 contains 16 residues. CDR3 region: CASSQLLAGVADTQYF. CDR3 nucleotides: TGTGCCAGCAGCCAACTACTAGCGGGAGTAGCAGATACGCAGTATTTT.

This clonotype has at least ten counts. This chain joins TRBV11-1 and TRBJ2-1; 7 bases match TRBD2. This CDR3 contains 19 residues. The V gene end was trimmed by 3 bases and the J gene end by 5 bases; junction bases not matched to a gene: 19. CDR1 is SGHAT and CDR2 is FQDESV in the germline V gene (reference sequence). Here the CDR3 reads CASSFPRAGRRAFDNEQFF. The CDR3 DNA follows: TGTGCCAGCAGCTTTCCTCGGGCCGGGAGGCGGGCCTTCGACAATGAGCAGTTCTTC.

V and J are TRBV28 and TRBJ2-3; 8 nucleotides agree with TRBD2. V gave up 6 bases and J gave up 5 bases; unmatched junction bases: 13. Germline loops: CDR1 MDHEN, CDR2 SYDVKM. The CDR3 extends over 16 amino acids. CDR3 protein: CASRGTRAPAGDTQYF. CDR3 DNA sequence: TGTGCCAGCAGGGGGACTAGGGCACCAGCGGGAGATACGCAGTATTTT.

The V and J genes are TRBV20-1 and TRBJ2-3, with TRBD1 as a possible D gene (5 bases). This CDR3 contains 15 residues. Germline lookup yields CDR1 DFQATT and CDR2 SNEGSKA (reference sequence). V was pared by 3 bases and J by 0 bases, with 13 bases between. Here the CDR3 DNA reads TGCAGTGCTAGCCCGACAGACGATAGCACAGATACGCAGTATTTT. It is translated as CSASPTDDSTDTQYF.

This clonotype was counted ten times or more. The rearrangement uses TRBV12-3 or TRBV12-4 and TRBJ2-5, with D hard to call. Trimming left V 1 base short and J 5 bases short, with 2 bases between. The CDR3 has 11 residues. The CDR3 sequence is CASSLEETQYF. The CDR3 coding sequence is TGTGCCAGCAGTTTAGAGGAGACCCAGTACTTC.

Many counts were recorded for this clonotype. The chain uses TRBV7-2 and TRBJ2-7; maybe TRBD2 (7 bases). CDR3 size: 15 residues. Germline V gene sequence: CDR1 SGHTA, CDR2 FQGNSA. The germline V and J ends were trimmed by 5 bases and 0 bases, with 14 bases remaining between them. As DNA, the CDR3 is TGTGCCAGCAGCCCCCACAGGGACTACTCCTACGAGCAGTACTTC. This gives the protein CASSPHRDYSYEQYF.

A remark on this clonotype: This may be a read error: a much more frequent sequence differs by one nucleotide. The chain carries TRBV7-8 and TRBJ2-7; D remains unclear. The CDR3 extends over 15 amino acids. Per the germline V gene, CDR1 is SGHVS and CDR2 is FQNEAQ. V was clipped by 0 bases and J by 0 bases, with 9 bases between them. The CDR3 loop is CASSLALESSYEQYF. The CDR3 DNA sequence: TGTGCCAGCAGCTTAGCGCTAGAAAGCTCCTACGAGCAGTACTTC.

This clonotype was counted many times. This chain joins TRBV28 and TRBJ2-5; a possible D gene is TRBD1 (5 bases). V lost 3 bases, J lost 2 bases, and 25 bases lay in between. There are 19 residues in the CDR3. Germline CDR1 MDHEN, CDR2 SYDVKM. The CDR3 reads CASSFAFIQSGSYQETQYF. DNA of the CDR3: TGTGCCAGCAGTTTTGCGTTCATTCAGTCAGGGTCGTATCAAGAGACCCAGTACTTC.

In its sample, this clonotype was seen many times. In DNA form, the CDR3 reads TGTGCCAGCAGTTACAGGGGAGGGGGCGAGCAGTACTTC. Protein sequence: CASSYRGGGEQYF. The chain has TRBV28 and TRBJ2-7, with D perhaps given as TRBD1 or TRBD2 (7 bases each). V was cut by 4 bases and J by 6 bases, with 13 bases left in between. CDR3 length equals 13 residues. CDR1 is MDHEN and CDR2 is SYDVKM in the germline V gene. The complete variable domain, with remaining parts taken from reference TRBV28 and TRBJ2-7, reads DVKVTQSSRYLVKRTGEKVFLECVQDMDHENMFWYRQDPGLGLRLIYFSYDVKMKEKGDIPEGYSVSREKKERFSLILESASTNQTSMYLCASSYRGGGEQYFGPGTRLTVT.

On this clonotype: This may arise from a read error, as a much more abundant clone is one base away. The chain links TRBV6-5 to TRBJ1-5, with D maybe TRBD1 (6 bases). This CDR3 is built from 16 residues. Per the germline V gene, CDR1 is MNHEY and CDR2 is SVGAGI. CDR3 DNA sequence: TGTGCCAGCAGTTACGCCAGGGGCTATAGCAATCAGCCCCGGCATTTT. This gives the protein CASSYARGYSNQPRHF.

As concerns this clonotype: Given a much more abundant clone one base away, this may be a read error. The chain links TRBV11-2 to TRBJ1-1, with 9 nucleotides matching TRBD1. Germline V CDR1 and CDR2: SGHAT, FQNNGV. There are 15 residues in the CDR3. This chain's CDR3 is CAGSVEPGQGATAFF. CDR3 bases: TGTGCCGGCAGCGTCGAACCGGGACAGGGCGCTACAGCTTTCTTT.

This clonotype was seen only a few times. The chain combines TRBV20-1 with TRBJ1-5, with D unresolved. Germline CDR1 and CDR2: DFQATT and SNEGSKA (reference sequence). The CDR3 covers 10 residues. Between the trimmed V and J ends, which lost 3 bases and 3 bases, there was a span of 0 bases. Here the CDR3 DNA reads TGCAGTGCTAGCAATCAGCCCCAGCATTTT. The encoded protein is CSASNQPQHF.

This rearrangement joins TRBV7-9 to TRBJ2-1; D might be TRBD1 or TRBD2, each matching 7 bases. The CDR3 sequence is 20 residues long. Deletions cut 2 bases from V and 4 bases from J, with 27 bases between. Germline lookup yields CDR1 SEHNR and CDR2 FQNEAQ (reference sequence). The CDR3 here is CASSLFGGTELSSLYNEQFF. The DNA for the CDR3 is TGTGCCAGCAGCTTATTCGGGGGGACAGAACTCTCCTCTCTGTACAATGAGCAGTTCTTC.

Concerning this clonotype: Compared with germline, one end of the junction differs, possibly owing to a read error. This chain connects TRBV6-2 or TRBV6-3 to TRBJ2-1; 14 bases match TRBD2. The CDR3 consists of 15 residues. Germline lookup yields CDR1 MNHEY and CDR2 SVGEGT. This chain's CDR3 is CASSTGLAGVNGQFF. The CDR3 nucleotides read TGTGCCAGCAGTACGGGACTAGCGGGAGTTAATGGGCAGTTCTTC.

The chain has TRBV3-1 and TRBJ2-5; D tentatively fits TRBD1 or TRBD2 (5 bases each). CDR1 LGHDT and CDR2 YNNKEL come from the germline V gene (reference sequence). V gave up 6 bases and J gave up 2 bases, with 13 bases separating them. The CDR3 runs to 14 residues. The CDR3 is CASRTPGRQETQYF. Written as DNA, the CDR3 is TGTGCCAGCAGAACTCCGGGACGGCAAGAGACCCAGTACTTC.

As to this clonotype: A much larger clone differs by one base, so this may be a read error. The conserved phenylalanine or tryptophan normally closing the CDR3 is absent here, so this likely arose from a read error. The chain employs TRBV27 and TRBJ2-3, with D perhaps being TRBD1 or TRBD2 (5 bases each). Germline V CDR1 and CDR2: MNHEY, SMNVEV (reference sequence). The CDR3 contains 14 residues. V lost 4 bases, J lost 5 bases, and 13 bases lay in between. CDR3 region: CASSYGGAVDTQYL. The CDR3 DNA is TGTGCCAGCAGTTATGGGGGAGCGGTAGATACGCAGTATCTT.